This T cell receptor (beta chain) was obtained from a study of blood T cell repertoires in COVID-19. Study summary: Both acute and convalescent COVID-19 samples were obtained from the United States, Italy and Spain. T cells, B-cell-depleted T cells, or PBMCs supplied cDNA or gDNA.

Per the original data handling: Counts of nucleated cells, estimated from reference gene primer amplification, were obtained. Profiling relied on immunoSEQ multiplex PCR, and the TCRdb table lists in-frame clones only, not all of them. V and J calls and clone size follow that table, whereas D and trimming were derived from the DNA. The table shows 20,000 to 30,000 clones, with 90% occurring only once. The germline CDR1 and CDR2 sequences are MNHNY and SVGAGI (reference sequence). This CDR3 region has 19 residues. V was pared by 5 bases and J by 0 bases, with 14 bases of the junction left unmatched. The receptor was derived from a woman between 55 and 75 years old with active COVID-19. Sequenced input: peripheral blood. The chain employs TRBV6-6 and TRBJ1-5, with TRBD1 matching over 9 bases. DNA of the CDR3: TGTGCCAGCAGTCGGGGGGGGGACAGGGACATGATTAGCAATCAGCCCCAGCATTTT. Protein sequence: CASSRGGDRDMISNQPQHF.